The clone carrying this T cell receptor (beta chain) turned up a few times. Its specificity is not known. CDR3 length equals 15 residues. V lost 3 bases and J lost 2, with 11 bases in between. Germline V gene data show CDR1 as ENHRY and CDR2 as SYGVKD. The sample originates from a study of T cell responses to AZD1222 COVID-19 vaccine. Sequenced by immunoSEQ multiplex PCR; TCRdb stores in-frame clones only, minus some. Of 85,000 to 120,000 clones detected, 86% appear once; the ten largest clones hold around 5.1%. Findings and caveats of the study: The donor cohort was predominantly white British with a female majority, and clonal diversity may have been underestimated. Spike was spanned by vaccine-associated CD4 TCRs, which were dominant at 160-218 and 743-854.

Sample: peripheral blood, taken on day 0 of AZD1222 vaccination. The chain carries TRBV10-3 and TRBJ1-5; no reliable D call. This TCR was recovered from an adult in good health. The CDR3, as DNA: TGTGCCATCAGTGACAGTGGTCAGGGCAATCAGCCCCAGCATTTT. Its translation is CAISDSGQGNQPQHF.